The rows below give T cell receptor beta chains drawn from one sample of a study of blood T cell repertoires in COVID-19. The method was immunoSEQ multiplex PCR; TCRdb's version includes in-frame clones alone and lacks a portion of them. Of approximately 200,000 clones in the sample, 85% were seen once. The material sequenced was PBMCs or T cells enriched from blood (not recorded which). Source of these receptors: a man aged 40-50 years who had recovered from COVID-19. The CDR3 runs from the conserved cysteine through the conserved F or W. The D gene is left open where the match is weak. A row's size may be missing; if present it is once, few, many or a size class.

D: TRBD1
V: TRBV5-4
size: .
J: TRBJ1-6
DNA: TGTGCCAGCAGCCCGGGACAGGGGGCAGCCTATAATTCACCCCTCCACTTT
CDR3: CASSPGQGAAYNSPLHF

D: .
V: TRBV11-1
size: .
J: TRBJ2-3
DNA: TGTGCCAGCAGCTTGGGCAGCACAGATACGCAGTATTTT
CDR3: CASSLGSTDTQYF

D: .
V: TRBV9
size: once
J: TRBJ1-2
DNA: TGTGCCAGCAGCGTAGGGATGAGGGATGGCTACACCTTC
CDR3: CASSVGMRDGYTF

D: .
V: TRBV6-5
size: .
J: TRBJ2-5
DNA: TGTGCCAGCAGTTACCGGGGTTGGCAAGAGACCCAGTACTTC
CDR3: CASSYRGWQETQYF

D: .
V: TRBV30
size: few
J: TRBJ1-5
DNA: TGTGCCTGGAGTGTCGGGGATAATCAGCCCCAGCATTTT
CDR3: CAWSVGDNQPQHF

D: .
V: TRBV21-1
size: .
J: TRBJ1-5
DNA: TGTGCCAGCAGCAAAAAAAGGGAAGAGAGCGGGGGTAGCAATCAGCCCCAGCATTTT
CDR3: CASSKKREESGGSNQPQHF

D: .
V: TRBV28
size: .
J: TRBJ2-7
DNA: TGTGCCAGCAGCCTAAGATACGAGCAGTACTTC
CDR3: CASSLRYEQYF

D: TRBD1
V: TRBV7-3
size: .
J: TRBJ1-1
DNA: TGTGCCAGCAGCGCACAGGGGAGGACTGAAGCTTTCTTT
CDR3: CASSAQGRTEAFF

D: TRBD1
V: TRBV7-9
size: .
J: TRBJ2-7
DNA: TGTGCCAGCAGCTTAGGTGGGACAGGGGTCCACGAGCAGTACTTC
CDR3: CASSLGGTGVHEQYF

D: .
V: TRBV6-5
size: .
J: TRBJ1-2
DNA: TGTGCCAGCAGTTACTACCAGGGCTATGGCTACACCTTC
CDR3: CASSYYQGYGYTF

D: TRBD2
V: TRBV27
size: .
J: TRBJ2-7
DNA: TGTGCCAGCAGACTAGCGGCACTATACTACGAGCAGTACTTC
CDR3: CASRLAALYYEQYF

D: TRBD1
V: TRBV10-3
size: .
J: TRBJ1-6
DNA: TGTGCCATCAGTGGGGGACAGGTTAACTCACCCCTCCACTTT
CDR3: CAISGGQVNSPLHF

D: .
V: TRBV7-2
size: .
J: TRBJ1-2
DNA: TGTGCCAGCAGCCTCACAGCGGGCCAAAACTATGGCTACACCTTC
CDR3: CASSLTAGQNYGYTF

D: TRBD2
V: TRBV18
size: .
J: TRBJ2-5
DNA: TGTGCCAGCTCACCGGGACTAGCGGGAGTGGTACAAGAGACCCAGTACTTC
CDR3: CASSPGLAGVVQETQYF

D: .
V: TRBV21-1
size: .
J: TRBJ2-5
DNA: TGTGCCAGCAGCAAAGTTGGACAGGGGGAGACCCAGTACTTC
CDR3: CASSKVGQGETQYF

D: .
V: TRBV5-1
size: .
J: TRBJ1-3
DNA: TGCGCCAGCAGCTTGGCAGGTTCTGGAAACACCATATATTTT
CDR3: CASSLAGSGNTIYF

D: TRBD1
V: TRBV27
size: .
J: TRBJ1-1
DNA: TGTGCCAGCAGTTTACAGGGGGGACCGAACACTGAAGCTTTCTTT
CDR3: CASSLQGGPNTEAFF

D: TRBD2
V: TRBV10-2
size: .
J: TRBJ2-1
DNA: TGCGCCAGCAGGGGGGGACTAGCGGGAACCTACAATGAGCAGTTCTTC
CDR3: CASRGGLAGTYNEQFF

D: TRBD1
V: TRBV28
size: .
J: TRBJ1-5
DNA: TGTGCCAGCAGTTTAGGTCGACAGGGCATAATTCGCAATCAGCCCCAGCATTTT
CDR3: CASSLGRQGIIRNQPQHF

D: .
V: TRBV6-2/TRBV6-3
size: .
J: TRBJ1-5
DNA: TGTGCCAGCAGTTACTCGCAGGGCGGCGTGCAAAATCAGCCCCAGCATTTT
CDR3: CASSYSQGGVQNQPQHF

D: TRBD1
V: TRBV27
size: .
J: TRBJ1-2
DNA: TGTGCCAGCAGATTGACAGGGCTCGGTCTGAATGGCTACACCTTC
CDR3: CASRLTGLGLNGYTF

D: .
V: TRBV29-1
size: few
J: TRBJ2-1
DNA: TGCAGCGTTGACCTCCCCGGGAATGAGCAGTTCTTC
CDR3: CSVDLPGNEQFF

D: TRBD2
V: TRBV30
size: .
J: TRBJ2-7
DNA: TGTGCCTGGAGTGAGGGGACTAGCTGGTTTTTCGAGCAGTACTTC
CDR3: CAWSEGTSWFFEQYF

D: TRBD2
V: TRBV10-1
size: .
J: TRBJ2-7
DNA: TGCGCCAGCAGTGCGGGCGGGAGCCGAGGCGAGCAGTACTTC
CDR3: CASSAGGSRGEQYF

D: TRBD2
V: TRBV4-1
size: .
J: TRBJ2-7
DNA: TGCGCCAGCAGCCACGGGGCTAGCGGGTATAGCTCCTACGAGCAGTACTTC
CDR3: CASSHGASGYSSYEQYF

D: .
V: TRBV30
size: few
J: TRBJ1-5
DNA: TGTGCCTGGTCAAAAGGGGGCAATCAGCCCCAGCATTTT
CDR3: CAWSKGGNQPQHF